The rows below give T cell receptor beta chains drawn from one sample of a study of cytomegalovirus exposure and HLA in healthy donors. Assay used: immunoSEQ multiplex PCR; TCRdb lists only in-frame clones, some missing. The data hold 60,000 or so clones, with more than 70% observed a single time. What was sequenced was PBMCs. The receptors were gathered from a man in his thirties or forties in good health and CMV-seropositive. The CDR3 runs from the conserved cysteine through the conserved F or W. Each record gives: CDR3 length, D gene, V gene, J gene, clone size, CDR3 protein, CDR3 DNA. The D gene is left open where the match is weak. Expanded clones are given a class, and other clones once, few, many or no size at all.

13,.,TRBV6-5,TRBJ2-7,.,CASSYSDSYEQYF,TGTGCCAGCAGTTACTCCGACAGCTACGAGCAGTACTTC
15,.,TRBV6-5,TRBJ1-1,.,CASSYSVTLRTEAFF,TGTGCCAGCAGTTACTCAGTTACCCTGCGCACTGAAGCTTTCTTT
17,TRBD1,TRBV7-8,TRBJ1-6,.,CASSFDYGTGLNSPLHF,TGTGCCAGCAGCTTTGATTATGGGACAGGCTTAAATTCACCCCTCCACTTT
20,TRBD2,TRBV29-1,TRBJ2-1,.,CSVGGGWRLAGGPGDNEQFF,TGCAGCGTTGGGGGCGGGTGGAGACTAGCGGGAGGGCCTGGGGACAATGAGCAGTTCTTC
15,TRBD2,TRBV11-3,TRBJ2-1,.,CASSLGTSGRYEQFF,TGTGCCAGCAGCTTGGGGACTAGCGGGAGGTATGAGCAGTTCTTC
13,.,TRBV30,TRBJ1-2,.,CAWSPGRGYGYTF,TGTGCCTGGTCCCCCGGCAGAGGGTATGGCTACACCTTC
14,.,TRBV7-2,TRBJ2-1,.,CASSLRTGGAEQFF,TGTGCCAGCAGCTTAAGGACGGGGGGCGCTGAGCAGTTCTTC
15,TRBD1,TRBV6-6,TRBJ2-7,.,CASSYRDRGFGEQYF,TGTGCCAGCAGTTACCGGGACAGGGGCTTCGGGGAGCAGTACTTC
15,.,TRBV2,TRBJ1-5,.,CASSEEAQSTQPQHF,TGTGCCAGCAGTGAAGAGGCACAGAGTACTCAGCCCCAGCATTTT
15,.,TRBV6-4,TRBJ2-2,.,CASSDSSDSTGELFF,TGTGCCAGCAGTGACTCTTCGGACAGCACCGGGGAGCTGTTTTTT
14,.,TRBV7-2,TRBJ2-5,.,CASSLAGRQETQYF,TGTGCCAGCAGCCTGGCAGGGAGGCAAGAGACCCAGTACTTC
15,.,TRBV7-8,TRBJ2-1,.,CASSPGGGKYNEQFF,TGTGCCAGCAGCCCTGGTGGGGGGAAATACAATGAGCAGTTCTTC
13,TRBD1,TRBV30,TRBJ1-5,once,CAWRDRERQPQHF,TGTGCCTGGAGGGACAGGGAGCGTCAGCCCCAGCATTTT
18,.,TRBV7-8,TRBJ1-3,.,CASSPTGRAVLSGNTIYF,TGTGCCAGCAGCCCCACTGGCAGGGCGGTGCTATCTGGAAACACCATATATTTT
14,TRBD1,TRBV7-9,TRBJ1-2,.,CASSLGDSFYGYTF,TGTGCCAGCAGCTTAGGGGACAGTTTCTATGGCTACACCTTC
15,.,TRBV27,TRBJ1-4,.,CASSRSGTRSEKLFF,TGTGCCAGCAGCCGCTCCGGGACACGGAGTGAAAAACTGTTTTTT
15,.,TRBV30,TRBJ1-2,.,CAWSVTSLPNYGYTF,TGTGCCTGGAGTGTAACCTCCCTACCAAACTATGGCTACACCTTC
15,TRBD2,TRBV5-1,TRBJ2-1,.,CASSLEAGAYNEQFF,TGCGCCAGCAGCTTGGAAGCGGGAGCGTACAATGAGCAGTTCTTC
13,.,TRBV2,TRBJ1-4,.,CASSPRDVGKLFF,TGTGCCAGCAGCCCCAGGGATGTGGGGAAACTGTTTTTT
16,TRBD1,TRBV7-9,TRBJ2-5,once,CSSSFSLGGVGETQYF,TGTTCCAGCAGCTTTTCATTAGGGGGCGTTGGGGAGACCCAGTACTTC
11,.,TRBV20-1,TRBJ2-7,once,CSAILPYEQYF,TGCAGTGCTATTCTTCCCTACGAGCAGTACTTC
12,.,TRBV12-5,TRBJ1-5,.,CASGSPGEPQHF,TGTGCTAGTGGTTCCCCCGGGGAGCCCCAGCATTTT
18,TRBD1,TRBV7-9,TRBJ1-2,.,CASSPRAGTGHDTYGYTF,TGTGCCAGCAGCCCCCGCGCCGGGACAGGCCATGATACTTATGGCTACACCTTC
15,TRBD1,TRBV6-5,TRBJ1-4,.,CASRDDRASREKLFF,TGTGCCAGCAGAGACGACAGGGCGTCTCGAGAGAAACTGTTTTTT
14,.,TRBV19,TRBJ2-3,.,CASRADPSTDTQYF,TGTGCCAGTAGGGCGGATCCTAGCACAGATACGCAGTATTTT
16,TRBD1,TRBV2,TRBJ2-2,.,CASGTGTGKNTGELFF,TGTGCCAGCGGTACCGGGACAGGGAAGAACACCGGGGAGCTGTTTTTT
23,TRBD1,TRBV14,TRBJ1-1,few,CASSPRAGQDPTSRLWVNTEAFF,TGTGCCAGCAGCCCCCGGGCCGGACAGGACCCTACTTCCCGGTTATGGGTGAACACTGAAGCTTTCTTT
15,.,TRBV5-1,TRBJ2-2,.,CASSLIQGPTGELFF,TGCGCCAGCAGCTTGATACAGGGACCGACCGGGGAGCTGTTTTTT
14,.,TRBV12-5,TRBJ1-1,.,CASGSGERRTEAFF,TGTGCTAGTGGTTCGGGGGAACGGAGGACTGAAGCTTTCTTT
13,.,TRBV5-6,TRBJ2-7,.,CASSPDSAYEQYF,TGTGCCAGCAGCCCCGACAGCGCCTACGAGCAGTACTTC
15,.,TRBV5-4,TRBJ2-3,.,CASSLPGSSTDTQYF,TGTGCCAGCAGCTTACCAGGATCTAGCACAGATACGCAGTATTTT
13,.,TRBV18,TRBJ1-1,.,CASSRTSNTEAFF,TGTGCCAGCTCTAGGACATCAAACACTGAAGCTTTCTTT
14,.,TRBV5-4,TRBJ1-1,.,CASSFAQRNTEAFF,TGTGCCAGCAGCTTTGCACAGAGGAACACTGAAGCTTTCTTT
21,.,TRBV5-1,TRBJ2-7,.,CASSLVPLGGPPTYPAHEQYF,TGCGCCAGCAGCTTGGTTCCTCTAGGAGGACCGCCGACATATCCAGCCCACGAGCAGTACTTC
15,TRBD1,TRBV5-1,TRBJ2-5,once,CASSLGQGDGETQYF,TGCGCCAGCAGCTTGGGACAGGGAGACGGCGAGACCCAGTACTTC
14,TRBD1,TRBV25-1,TRBJ1-1,.,CASSHLDRRTEAFF,TGTGCCAGCAGTCACTTGGACAGGCGGACTGAAGCTTTCTTT
14,TRBD1,TRBV28,TRBJ2-7,.,CASRVTGDPYEQYF,TGTGCCAGCAGAGTGACAGGGGACCCCTACGAGCAGTACTTC
13,.,TRBV7-6,TRBJ1-6,once,CASSLGLTSPLHF,TGTGCCAGCAGCTTGGGGCTTACTTCACCCCTCCACTTT
19,TRBD2,TRBV7-2,TRBJ2-4,.,CASSPTSLAGGRYRNIQYF,TGTGCCAGCAGCCCGACATCCTTAGCGGGAGGGCGGTATCGGAACATTCAGTACTTC
15,TRBD2,TRBV5-4,TRBJ2-5,.,CASTSGTSSQETQYF,TGTGCCAGCACTTCCGGGACTAGCTCCCAAGAGACCCAGTACTTC
13,TRBD1,TRBV6-5,TRBJ1-2,.,CASSYDRGSGYTF,TGTGCCAGCAGTTACGACAGGGGATCGGGCTACACCTTC
15,TRBD2,TRBV5-1,TRBJ2-7,.,CASSFKTSDSYEQYF,TGCGCCAGCAGCTTTAAGACTAGCGACTCCTACGAGCAGTACTTC
15,.,TRBV19,TRBJ2-4,.,CASSTQGGRRNIQYF,TGTGCCAGTAGTACCCAGGGGGGCAGGCGTAACATTCAGTACTTC
15,.,TRBV19,TRBJ1-1,.,CASSIAGVLRTEAFF,TGTGCCAGTAGTATAGCGGGAGTCCTTCGTACTGAAGCTTTCTTT
18,TRBD2,TRBV5-5,TRBJ2-7,.,CASSFRTSGSLQAYEQYF,TGTGCCAGCAGCTTCAGGACTAGCGGGAGTCTACAGGCCTACGAGCAGTACTTC
13,TRBD1,TRBV2,TRBJ1-4,.,CASRTGIREKLFF,TGTGCCAGCAGGACAGGGATCCGGGAAAAACTGTTTTTT